The entry that follows covers one T cell receptor (beta chain) sequence. The data were produced by immunoSEQ multiplex PCR, yet TCRdb's version contains in-frame clones alone and is incomplete. The sample contains 55,000 to 80,000 clones, over 85% of which appear only once. This entry comes from a study of blood T cell repertoires in COVID-19. For the study at large: From T cells, B-cell-depleted T cells, or PBMCs came the material, which was cDNA or gDNA.

The CDR3 spans 14 residues. The V gene end was trimmed by 5 bases and the J gene end by 5 bases; junction bases not matched to a gene: 4. From germline, CDR1 is MNHEY and CDR2 SMNVEV (reference sequence). This sequence originates from a human donor in a cohort sampled during active COVID-19. The chain is built from TRBV27 and TRBJ2-7; 12 bases line up with TRBD1. Sequenced: peripheral blood. CDR3 sequence (DNA): TGTGCCAGCAGTCTCGGGACAGGGGGCGACGAGCAGTACTTC. This sequence encodes CASSLGTGGDEQYF.